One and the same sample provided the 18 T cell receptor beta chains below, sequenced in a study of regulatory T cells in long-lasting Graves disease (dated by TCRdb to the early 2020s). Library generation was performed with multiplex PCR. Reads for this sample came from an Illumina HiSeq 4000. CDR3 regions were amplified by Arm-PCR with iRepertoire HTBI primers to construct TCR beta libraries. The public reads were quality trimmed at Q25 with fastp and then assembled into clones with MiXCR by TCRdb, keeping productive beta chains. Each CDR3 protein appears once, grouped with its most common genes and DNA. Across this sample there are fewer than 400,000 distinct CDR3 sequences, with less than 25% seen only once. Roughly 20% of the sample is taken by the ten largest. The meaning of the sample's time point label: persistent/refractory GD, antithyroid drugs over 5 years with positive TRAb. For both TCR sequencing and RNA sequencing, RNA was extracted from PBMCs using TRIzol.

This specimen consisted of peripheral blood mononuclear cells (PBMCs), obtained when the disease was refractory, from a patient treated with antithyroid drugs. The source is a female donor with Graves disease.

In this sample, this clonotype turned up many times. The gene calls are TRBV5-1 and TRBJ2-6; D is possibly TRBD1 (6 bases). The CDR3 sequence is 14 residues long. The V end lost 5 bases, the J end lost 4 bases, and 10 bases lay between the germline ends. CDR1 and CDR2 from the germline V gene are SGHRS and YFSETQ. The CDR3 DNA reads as TGCGCCAGCAGGAACAGGGCCGGGGCCAACGTCCTGACTTTC. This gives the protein CASRNRAGANVLTF. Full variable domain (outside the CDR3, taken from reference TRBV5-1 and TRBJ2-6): KAGVTQTPRYLIKTRGQQVTLSCSPISGHRSVSWYQQTPGQGLQFLFEYFSETQRNKGNFPGRFSGRQFSNSRSEMNVSTLELGDSALYLCASRNRAGANVLTFGAGSRLTVL.

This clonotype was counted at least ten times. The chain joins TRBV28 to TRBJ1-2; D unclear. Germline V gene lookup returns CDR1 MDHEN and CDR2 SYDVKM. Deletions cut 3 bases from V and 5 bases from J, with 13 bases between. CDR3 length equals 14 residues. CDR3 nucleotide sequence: TGTGCCAGCAGTTTGGGTCCGGGAGAATATGGCTACACCTTC. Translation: CASSLGPGEYGYTF.

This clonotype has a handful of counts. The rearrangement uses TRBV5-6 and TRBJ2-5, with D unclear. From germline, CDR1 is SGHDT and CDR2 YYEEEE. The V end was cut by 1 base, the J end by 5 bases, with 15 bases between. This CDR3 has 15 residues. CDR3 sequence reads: CASSLTGELGETQYF. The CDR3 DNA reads TGTGCCAGCAGCTTGACTGGGGAACTTGGGGAGACCCAGTACTTC.

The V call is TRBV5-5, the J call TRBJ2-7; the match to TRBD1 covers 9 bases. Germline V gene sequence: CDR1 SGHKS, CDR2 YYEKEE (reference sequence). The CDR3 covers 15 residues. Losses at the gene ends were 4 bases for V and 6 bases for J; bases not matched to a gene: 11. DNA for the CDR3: TGTGCCAGCAGCAGAGCCGGGACAGGGTCGATCGAGCAGTACTTC. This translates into CASSRAGTGSIEQYF.

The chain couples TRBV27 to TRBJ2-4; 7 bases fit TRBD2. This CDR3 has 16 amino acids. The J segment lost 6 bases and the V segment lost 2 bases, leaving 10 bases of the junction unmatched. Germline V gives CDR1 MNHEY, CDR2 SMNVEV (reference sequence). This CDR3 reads CASSLSGAGTINIQYF. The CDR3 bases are TGTGCCAGCAGTTTAAGCGGGGCAGGGACCATAAACATTCAGTACTTC.

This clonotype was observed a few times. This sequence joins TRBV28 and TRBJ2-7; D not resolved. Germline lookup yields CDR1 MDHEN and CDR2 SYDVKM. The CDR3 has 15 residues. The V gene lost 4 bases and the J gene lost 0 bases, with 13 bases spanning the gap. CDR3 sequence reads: CASSSRLGYSYEQYF. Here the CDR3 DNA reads TGTGCCAGCAGTTCCAGGTTGGGGTACTCCTACGAGCAGTACTTC.

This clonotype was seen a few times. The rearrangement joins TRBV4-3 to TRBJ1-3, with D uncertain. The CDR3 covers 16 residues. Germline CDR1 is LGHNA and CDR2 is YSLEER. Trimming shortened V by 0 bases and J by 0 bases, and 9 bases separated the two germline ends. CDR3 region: CASSQDPNSSGNTIYF. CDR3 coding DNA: TGCGCCAGCAGCCAAGATCCAAACAGCTCTGGAAACACCATATATTTT.

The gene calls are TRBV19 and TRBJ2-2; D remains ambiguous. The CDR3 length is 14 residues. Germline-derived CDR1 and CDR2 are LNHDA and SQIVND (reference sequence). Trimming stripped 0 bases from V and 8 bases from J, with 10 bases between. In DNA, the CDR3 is TGTGCCAGTAGTATAGAAGGCCCCCCAGGGGAGCTGTTTTTT. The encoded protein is CASSIEGPPGELFF.

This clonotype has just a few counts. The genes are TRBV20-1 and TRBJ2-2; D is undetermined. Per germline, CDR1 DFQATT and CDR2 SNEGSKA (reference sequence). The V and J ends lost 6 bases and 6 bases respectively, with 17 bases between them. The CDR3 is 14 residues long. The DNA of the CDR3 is TGCAGTGCCCTAGACCCAACCGGCGCCGGGGAGCTGTTTTTT. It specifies CSALDPTGAGELFF.

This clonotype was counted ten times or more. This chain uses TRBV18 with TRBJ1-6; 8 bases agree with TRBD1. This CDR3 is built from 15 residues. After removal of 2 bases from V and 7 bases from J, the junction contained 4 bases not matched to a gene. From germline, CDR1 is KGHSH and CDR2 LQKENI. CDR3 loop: CASSPTGGGNSPLHF. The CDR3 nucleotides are TGTGCCAGCTCACCAACAGGGGGAGGAAATTCACCCCTCCACTTT.

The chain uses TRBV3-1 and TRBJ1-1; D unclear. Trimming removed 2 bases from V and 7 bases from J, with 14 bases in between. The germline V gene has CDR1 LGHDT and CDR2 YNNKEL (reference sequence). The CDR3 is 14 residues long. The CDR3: CASSQTQVAYEAFF. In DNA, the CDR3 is TGTGCCAGCAGCCAAACCCAAGTGGCCTATGAAGCTTTCTTT.

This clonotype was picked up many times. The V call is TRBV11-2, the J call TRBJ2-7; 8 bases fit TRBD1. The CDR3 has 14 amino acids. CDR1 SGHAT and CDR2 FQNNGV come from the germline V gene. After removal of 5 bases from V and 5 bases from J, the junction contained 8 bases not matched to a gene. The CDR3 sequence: CASSPRTGRDEQYF. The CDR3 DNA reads TGTGCCAGCAGCCCCCGGACAGGGAGAGACGAGCAGTACTTC.

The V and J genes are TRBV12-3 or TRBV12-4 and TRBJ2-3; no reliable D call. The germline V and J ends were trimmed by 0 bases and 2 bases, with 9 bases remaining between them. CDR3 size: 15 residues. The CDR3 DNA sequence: TGTGCCAGCAGTTTAGCGGTCGGGTTCACAGATACGCAGTATTTT. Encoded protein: CASSLAVGFTDTQYF.

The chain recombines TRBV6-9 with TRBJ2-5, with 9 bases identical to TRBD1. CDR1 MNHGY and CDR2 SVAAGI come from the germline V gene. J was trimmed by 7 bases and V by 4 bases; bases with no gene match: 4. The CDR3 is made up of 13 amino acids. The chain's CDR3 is CASSSGQGVTQYF. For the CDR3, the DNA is TGTGCCAGCAGTTCGGGACAGGGAGTGACCCAGTACTTC.

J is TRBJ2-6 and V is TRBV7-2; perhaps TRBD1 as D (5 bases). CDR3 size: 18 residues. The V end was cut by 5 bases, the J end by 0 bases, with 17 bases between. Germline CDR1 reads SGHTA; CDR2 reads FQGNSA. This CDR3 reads CASSPPQELHSGANVLTF. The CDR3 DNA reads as TGTGCCAGCAGCCCTCCACAGGAGCTTCACTCTGGGGCCAACGTCCTGACTTTC. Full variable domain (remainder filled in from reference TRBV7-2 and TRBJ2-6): GAGVSQSPSNKVTEKGKDVELRCDPISGHTALYWYRQSLGQGLEFLIYFQGNSAPDKSGLPSDRFSAERTGGSVSTLTIQRTQQEDSAVYLCASSPPQELHSGANVLTFGAGSRLTVL.

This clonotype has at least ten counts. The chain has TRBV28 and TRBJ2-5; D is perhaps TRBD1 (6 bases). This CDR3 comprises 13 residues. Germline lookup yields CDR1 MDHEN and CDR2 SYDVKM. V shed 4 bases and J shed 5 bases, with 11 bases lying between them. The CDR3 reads CASSSRGGETQYF. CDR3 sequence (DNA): TGTGCCAGCAGTTCCAGGGGTGGCGAGACCCAGTACTTC.

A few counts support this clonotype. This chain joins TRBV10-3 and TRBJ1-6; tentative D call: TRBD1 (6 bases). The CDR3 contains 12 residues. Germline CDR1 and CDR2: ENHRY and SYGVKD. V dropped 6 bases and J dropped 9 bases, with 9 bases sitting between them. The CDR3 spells CAIRQGSSPLHF. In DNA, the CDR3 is TGTGCCATCAGGCAGGGGAGTTCACCCCTCCACTTT.

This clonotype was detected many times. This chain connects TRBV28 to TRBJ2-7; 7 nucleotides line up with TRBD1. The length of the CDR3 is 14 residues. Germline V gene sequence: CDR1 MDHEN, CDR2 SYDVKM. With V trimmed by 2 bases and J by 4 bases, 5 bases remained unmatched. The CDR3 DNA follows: TGTGCCAGCAGTTTACCCAGGGGGAGTTACGAGCAGTACTTC. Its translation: CASSLPRGSYEQYF.